The table lists the clone carrying this T cell receptor (beta chain) with many counts. This specimen belongs to a study of CD8+CD57+ T cells in acquired aplastic anemia. The germline CDR1 and CDR2 sequences are SGHTA and FQGNSA. V trimming: 3 bases; J trimming: 6 bases; junction bases outside the gene matches: 5. The CDR3 extends over 15 amino acids. TCR beta VDJ and CDR3 were profiled, and genomic DNA was the template. TCRdb re-analysed the reads in MiXCR, keeping a single row per CDR3 protein. The profile shows over 150,000 distinct CDR3 sequences, about 50% of them singletons. The patients chosen for sequencing had shown expansion of CD8+CD57+ cells (detected by flow cytometry).

The material sequenced was sorted CD4+, CD8+, or CD8+CD57+ T cells (not recorded which) from PBMCs. The sequence was collected from a human donor with aplastic anemia. The V and J genes are TRBV7-2 and TRBJ2-3, with 11 bases matching TRBD2. The DNA of the CDR3 is TGTGCCAGCAGCTTGACTAGCGGGGCCCCGGATACGCAGTATTTT. Its protein is CASSLTSGAPDTQYF.